This record looks at one TCR beta chain sequence and its context. Its antigen is currently unknown. This sample was taken from a study of CXCR3-negative and CXCR3-positive naive CD8 T cells. Overall study findings and caveats: Diversity proved comparably high across both naive subsets and much lower in memory CD8+ cells. In CXCR3-positive naive cells, the TRB CDR3s were more hydrophobic than in CXCR3-negative naive cells.

Germline values: CDR1 DFQATT, CDR2 SNEGSKA (reference sequence). This CDR3 is 14 amino acids long. UMI-labeled TRB cDNA libraries were prepared by 5' RACE. TCRdb re-analyzed the 5' RACE reads; it lists each CDR3 protein once, without DNA. In all, the sample yields about 89,000 distinct CDR3 sequences. The sequence was obtained from a human donor in good health. Some clones in this sample may be carry-over from other donors' samples. The chain joins TRBV20-1 to TRBJ2-7; TCRdb proposes TRBD1, but this gene call is untestable without DNA. Material: naive CXCR3+ CD8+ T cells from blood. Indicated subset: CD45RO-CCR7+CD27+CD95- naive CD8+ T cells expressing CXCR3 (TNR3+). The CDR3 region is CSAGGSGVGYEQYF.